This is a list of T cell receptor beta chains from one sample in a study of T cell repertoires in cytomegalovirus infection. TCRdb recomputed calls from the reads with MiXCR, one row per CDR3 protein. The sample carries about 530,000 distinct CDR3 sequences, 26% recorded once. The sample taken for sequencing was PBMCs. Receptor source: a human donor in good health (CMV status not recorded). Some clones in this sample may be carry-over from other donors' samples. The CDR3 runs from the conserved cysteine through the conserved F or W. Each record gives: clone size, D gene, V gene, J gene, CDR3 protein, CDR3 DNA. The D gene is left open where the match is weak. The size entry is marked missing in some rows and otherwise reads once, few, many or a size class.

-	-	TRBV27	TRBJ2-7	CASSPQGKPFYEQYF	TGTGCCAGCAGTCCGCAGGGGAAACCATTTTACGAGCAGTACTTC
-	-	TRBV27	TRBJ2-2	CASSLIGNTGELFF	TGTGCCAGCAGTTTAATCGGGAACACCGGGGAGCTGTTTTTT
few	-	TRBV6-2/TRBV6-3	TRBJ1-2	CASTKTGTQGWDYTF	TGTGCCAGCACTAAGACCGGGACCCAGGGCTGGGACTACACCTTC
few	-	TRBV4-3	TRBJ1-4	CASSQERRGLRIGEKLFF	TGCGCCAGCAGCCAAGAACGGCGGGGGCTGAGGATTGGTGAAAAACTGTTTTTT
few	-	TRBV12-5	TRBJ1-2	CASGRGQLNNYGYTF	TGTGCTAGTGGCCGAGGACAGCTGAATAACTATGGCTACACCTTC
-	-	TRBV10-1	TRBJ2-1	CASSELSSYNEQFF	TGCGCCAGCAGTGAATTAAGCTCCTACAATGAGCAGTTCTTC
-	TRBD1	TRBV6-1	TRBJ2-4	CASSSRTGLRLGKNIQYF	TGTGCCAGCAGTTCCAGGACAGGGCTTCGATTAGGCAAAAACATTCAGTACTTC
-	-	TRBV27	TRBJ2-2	CASSGGETNTGELFF	TGTGCCAGCAGTGGGGGAGAAACGAACACCGGGGAGCTGTTTTTT
few	-	TRBV20-1	TRBJ2-5	CSVPLLYQETQYF	TGCAGTGTCCCCCTTTTGTACCAAGAGACCCAGTACTTC
-	-	TRBV20-1	TRBJ2-7	CSADDSPTYEQYF	TGCAGTGCTGACGACAGTCCTACCTACGAGCAGTACTTC